The sequence of this T cell receptor beta chain was determined in a study of blood T cell repertoires in COVID-19. Source study methods: Reference gene primer amplification yielded estimated nucleated cell counts. Sequencing was performed with immunoSEQ multiplex PCR; in TCRdb, only in-frame clones are kept and a portion is missing. V and J calls and clone size are copied from that table; D and trimming were computed from the DNA. This table holds about 160,000 clones, about 86% found once. A Seattle source enrolled patients during active infection and followed them longitudinally. Germline V gene sequence: CDR1 MNHNS, CDR2 SASEGT. Trimming stripped 0 bases from V and 1 base from J, with 7 bases between. This CDR3 spans 16 amino acids.

The sample comprised peripheral blood. The V call is TRBV6-1, the J call TRBJ2-6, with a possible D match to TRBD1 (6 bases). This receptor was identified in an older woman with COVID-19, enrolled during active disease. CDR3 region: CASSEAQGSGANVLTF. The CDR3 DNA reads as TGTGCCAGCAGTGAAGCCCAGGGGTCTGGGGCCAACGTCCTGACTTTC.